This T cell receptor (beta chain) stems from a study of T-cell memory formation after mild COVID-19. About the research overall: Each donor largely had its own TCR clusters. Notes on the study in general: There was a balanced CD4/CD8 profile in clones contracting day 15 to 85, and later expanders leaned CD4+. Several responding clones turned up in pre-infection memory, indicating that cross-reactive memory may have taken part. Nothing showed for sure that second-wave clones peaking on day 37 were SARS-CoV-2 specific.

Germline V gene data show CDR1 as SGHRS and CDR2 as YFSETQ. This CDR3 is 14 amino acids long. Between the trimmed V and J ends, which lost 2 bases and 3 bases, there was a span of 12 bases. This clonotype showed up just a few times. Antigen unknown. Via MiXCR, TCRdb re-called the 5' RACE reads, giving one row per CDR3 protein. The sample records approximately 580,000 distinct CDR3 sequences, about 20% being singletons. The sequence was collected from an adult woman who had mild COVID-19 (a few samples of this study predate the infection). Cell type and time point are not known. This chain joins TRBV5-1 and TRBJ2-7, with a tentative D call TRBD1 (7 bases). Sequenced material: PBMCs or a T cell subset sorted from them (not recorded which). As DNA, the CDR3 is TGCGCCAGCAGCTTCGGAGGGGGCGTCTACGAGCAGTACTTC. This sequence encodes CASSFGGGVYEQYF.